These 18 T cell receptor beta chains came from one sample sequenced in a study of beta chain features in type 1 diabetes. Every bit of the isolated RNA underwent reverse transcription, so sequencing read expressed TCRB transcripts. Assay: immunoSEQ multiplex PCR; the TCRdb copy retains only in-frame clones and omits some. The sample gives a few hundred thousand clones, approximately 13% of which show up once; 0.013% to 0.015% is in the top ten. Broader study findings: Type 1 diabetes patients showed a moderate but significant shortening of TCRB CDR3s in all four CD4+ subsets.

The antigens for these receptors are not known. Sequencing was done on a sample of naive CD4+ T cells from blood. These receptors were obtained from a woman younger than 35 with type 1 diabetes.

This clone came up a few times. The chain is built from TRBV28 and TRBJ2-7, with D maybe TRBD1 (6 bases). The V end lost 2 bases, the J end lost 3 bases, and 17 bases lay between the germline ends. Germline loops: CDR1 MDHEN, CDR2 SYDVKM. This CDR3 comprises 16 residues. CDR3 in DNA: TGTGCCAGCAGTTTAGGCGGCAGGGGTGGATTCTACGAGCAGTACTTC. Protein: CASSLGGRGGFYEQYF.

This clone was counted between two and nine times. V gene TRBV9 combines with J gene TRBJ2-1, with 9 bases lining up with TRBD1. This CDR3 has 14 amino acids. Trimming took 6 bases from V and 6 from J; bases not matched to a gene: 7. Germline V lookup: CDR1 SGDLS, CDR2 YYNGEE. Here the CDR3 DNA reads TGTGCCAGCACAGGACAGGGGTTTCCCAATGAGCAGTTCTTC. Its protein product is CASTGQGFPNEQFF.

The chain has TRBV9 and TRBJ2-5; the match to TRBD1 covers 11 bases. CDR1 and CDR2 from the germline V gene are SGDLS and YYNGEE. The ends lost 0 bases at V and 5 bases at J; junction bases unmatched: 3. The CDR3 extends over 15 amino acids. CDR3 residues: CASSVGTGGRETQYF. The CDR3 DNA reads as TGTGCCAGCAGCGTAGGGACAGGGGGCAGGGAGACCCAGTACTTC.

V usage is TRBV28 and J usage is TRBJ2-7; tentatively, D is TRBD1 (6 bases). The CDR3 totals 15 residues. V was shortened by 5 bases and J by 7 bases, with 21 bases between the two germline ends. Germline V lookup: CDR1 MDHEN, CDR2 SYDVKM. The CDR3 DNA reads as TGTGCCAGCAGTGTCCCTAGCACAGGGAGATGGGAGCAGTACTTC. Translation: CASSVPSTGRWEQYF.

The chain carries TRBV18 and TRBJ2-1, with a possible D match to TRBD1 (6 bases). The CDR3 runs to 16 residues. The germline V and J ends were trimmed by 2 bases and 8 bases, with 19 bases remaining between them. Germline-derived CDR1 and CDR2 are KGHSH and LQKENI. CDR3 loop: CASSPEIEGVGDEQFF. Written as DNA, the CDR3 is TGTGCCAGCTCACCAGAGATCGAGGGGGTCGGGGATGAGCAGTTCTTC.

The gene calls are TRBV5-5 and TRBJ2-7; D is perhaps TRBD2 (5 bases). This CDR3 has 13 amino acids. Trimming took 3 bases from V and 0 from J, leaving 7 bases between them. Germline V gene data show CDR1 as SGHKS and CDR2 as YYEKEE (reference sequence). The CDR3 region is CASSWGDSYEQYV. CDR3 sequence (DNA): TGTGCCAGCAGCTGGGGAGACTCCTACGAGCAGTACGTC.

The chain has TRBV19 and TRBJ2-5, with D perhaps TRBD1 (6 bases). The CDR3 spans 13 residues. CDR1 LNHDA and CDR2 SQIVND come from the germline V gene (reference sequence). Trimming stripped 6 bases from V and 1 base from J, with 9 bases between. Written as DNA, the CDR3 is TGTGCCAGTAGCGGGACACCCCAAGAGACCCAGTACTTC. It specifies CASSGTPQETQYF.

The chain links TRBV5-1 to TRBJ2-7, with TRBD1 as a possible D gene (6 bases). Germline lookup yields CDR1 SGHRS and CDR2 YFSETQ. The CDR3 contains 16 residues. Trimming pared 0 bases from V and 3 bases from J, leaving 16 bases between. CDR3 sequence: CASSLGPGALNYEQYF. In nucleotides, the CDR3 is TGCGCCAGCAGCTTGGGACCAGGGGCCCTAAACTACGAGCAGTACTTC.

This clone has more than one count but fewer than ten. The chain combines TRBV5-1 with TRBJ1-2; weak D call: TRBD1 (5 bases). V dropped 2 bases and J dropped 7 bases, with 12 bases sitting between them. CDR1 is SGHRS, CDR2 YFSETQ, per germline. CDR3 length: 13 amino acids. The CDR3: CASSFDSRVGYTF. The CDR3 region has the DNA TGCGCCAGCAGCTTTGATTCCAGGGTTGGCTACACCTTC.

This clone occurred a few times. V usage is TRBV19 and J usage is TRBJ1-5; no reliable D call. Trimming shortened V by 3 bases and J by 11 bases, and 23 bases separated the two germline ends. The germline gives CDR1 LNHDA, CDR2 SQIVND (reference sequence). The CDR3 spans 16 residues. The CDR3 sequence: CASSIIRGTAGGTQHF. The DNA for the CDR3 is TGTGCCAGTAGTATCATCCGTGGCACGGCCGGAGGGACCCAGCATTTT.

The gene calls are TRBV27 and TRBJ2-2; D perhaps matches TRBD2 (5 bases). Germline CDR1 is MNHEY and CDR2 is SMNVEV (reference sequence). The CDR3 contains 13 residues. V was clipped by 2 bases and J by 6 bases, with 7 bases between them. CDR3 DNA sequence: TGTGCCAGCAGTTTACGAGGGTCCGGGGAGCTGTTTTTT. The encoded protein is CASSLRGSGELFF.

The chain uses TRBV11-2 and TRBJ2-5; tentatively, D is TRBD1 (6 bases). V dropped 0 bases and J dropped 1 base, with 18 bases sitting between them. Per the germline V gene, CDR1 is SGHAT and CDR2 is FQNNGV. There are 18 residues in the CDR3. CDR3: CASSLERETWDIQETQYF. As DNA, the CDR3 is TGTGCCAGCAGCTTAGAACGGGAAACTTGGGACATCCAAGAGACCCAGTACTTC.

The chain has TRBV9 and TRBJ2-1, with 9 bases fitting TRBD1. The CDR3 is made up of 16 amino acids. Germline V lookup: CDR1 SGDLS, CDR2 YYNGEE. Trimming cost V 1 base and J 7 bases; bases outside gene matches: 9. Here the CDR3 DNA reads TGTGCCAGCAGCGTACAGGGGACAGGGTTTTATAATGAGCAGTTCTTC. Translating gives CASSVQGTGFYNEQFF.

The rearrangement links TRBV4-1 to TRBJ1-2, with 10 nucleotides matching TRBD1. This CDR3 is 15 amino acids long. Losses at the gene ends were 4 bases for V and 7 bases for J; bases not matched to a gene: 9. The germline CDR1 and CDR2 sequences are MGHRA and YSYEKL. In DNA form, the CDR3 reads TGCGCCAGCAGCCTGCGGACAGGGGGTTTTTTTGGCTACACCTTC. It is translated as CASSLRTGGFFGYTF.

This clone was seen more than once but under ten times. The chain has TRBV30 and TRBJ1-1; no definite D call. V lost 2 bases and J 0 bases, leaving 7 bases between the germline ends. Per germline, CDR1 GTSNPN and CDR2 SVGIG (reference sequence). CDR3 size: 13 residues. The chain's CDR3 is CAWSRAMNTEAFF. DNA for the CDR3: TGTGCCTGGAGTCGCGCAATGAACACTGAAGCTTTCTTT.

This clone was counted between two and nine times. The V and J genes are TRBV30 and TRBJ2-1, with TRBD2 matching over 8 bases. The CDR3 spans 16 residues. With 0 bases clipped from V and 7 bases from J, the junction kept 11 bases outside the gene matches. The germline CDR1 and CDR2 sequences are GTSNPN and SVGIG (reference sequence). CDR3 DNA sequence: TGTGCCTGGAGTGTACGACGGAGCGGGAGTACGAATGAGCAGTTCTTC. Protein: CAWSVRRSGSTNEQFF.

The rearrangement links TRBV9 to TRBJ2-2; 8 bases line up with TRBD1. V shed 3 bases and J 3 bases; nucleotides not matched to a gene: 7. Looked up from germline, CDR1 is SGDLS and CDR2 is YYNGEE. The CDR3 extends over 16 amino acids. Written as DNA, the CDR3 is TGTGCCAGCAGCGACCAGGGGGCGGTCGACACCGGGGAGCTGTTTTTT. Its protein product is CASSDQGAVDTGELFF.

This clone was detected a few times. V usage is TRBV2 and J usage is TRBJ1-2; 8 bases agree with TRBD1. Germline V CDR1 and CDR2: SNHLY, FYNNEI. V lost 6 bases, J lost 5 bases, and 5 bases stayed unmatched. The CDR3 is 13 amino acids. CDR3 region: CASSRTGSYGYTF. In DNA form, the CDR3 reads TGTGCCAGCAGCAGGACAGGGTCTTATGGCTACACCTTC.